Below, 28 T cell receptor beta chains from the same sample are listed, as sequenced in a study of shared clonotypes between healthy human individuals. Clones were sequenced by immunoSEQ multiplex PCR, and TCRdb holds only the in-frame ones, with some missing. The table includes approximately 740,000 clones, under 80% detected once. Sequencing was done on a sample of memory CD4+ T cells sorted from blood. Subset meaning: CD45RA-negative fraction. All receptors derive from a woman in her twenties or thirties in good health.

This clone was observed a few times. The chain joins TRBV5-1 to TRBJ1-1; D gene unclear. The CDR3 spans 14 residues. Trimming removed 0 bases at V and 6 bases at J, with 12 bases between. Germline-derived CDR1 and CDR2 are SGHRS and YFSETQ. CDR3 in amino acids: CASSLELGTAEAFF. The DNA for the CDR3 is TGCGCCAGCAGCTTGGAGCTGGGCACGGCTGAAGCTTTCTTT.

The chain uses TRBV5-6 and TRBJ2-3, with 13 bases aligning to TRBD2. J was trimmed by 1 base and V by 6 bases; bases with no gene match: 14. The germline V gene has CDR1 SGHDT and CDR2 YYEEEE. The CDR3 has 19 residues. This CDR3 is CASTLFGLAGDGGTDTQYF. As DNA, the CDR3 is TGTGCCAGCACCCTCTTCGGACTAGCGGGAGATGGAGGCACAGATACGCAGTATTTT. Full variable domain (remainder filled in from reference TRBV5-6 and TRBJ2-3): DAGVTQSPTHLIKTRGQQVTLRCSPKSGHDTVSWYQQALGQGPQFIFQYYEEEERQRGNFPDRFSGHQFPNYSSELNVNALLLGDSALYLCASTLFGLAGDGGTDTQYFGPGTRLTVL.

V usage is TRBV19 and J usage is TRBJ2-1; 8 bases align to TRBD2. Germline assignment: CDR1 LNHDA and CDR2 SQIVND (reference sequence). CDR3 size: 17 residues. V trimming: 0 bases; J trimming: 7 bases; junction bases outside the gene matches: 11. The CDR3: CASSIDPWSGGFNEQFF. Written as DNA, the CDR3 is TGTGCCAGTAGTATAGATCCGTGGTCGGGAGGGTTTAATGAGCAGTTCTTC.

The chain is built from TRBV4-2 and TRBJ2-7; no definite D call. Per germline, CDR1 LGHNA and CDR2 YNFKEQ. There are 11 residues in the CDR3. The ends were cut back, 5 bases at V and 5 bases at J, with 7 bases in the middle. The CDR3 here is CASSLTDEQYF. In nucleotides, the CDR3 is TGTGCCAGCAGCTTAACCGACGAGCAGTACTTC.

The CDR3 is CASSGLLAADTQYF. CDR3 bases: TGTGCCAGCAGCGGGTTGCTAGCAGCAGATACGCAGTATTTT. The chain has TRBV5-4 and TRBJ2-3; possibly TRBD2 for D (5 bases). This CDR3 comprises 14 residues. The V gene's germline CDR1 is SGHNT and CDR2 YYREEE (reference sequence). V shed 4 bases and J shed 4 bases, with 13 bases lying between them.

A note on this clone: A much larger clonotype is one base distant, so this may be a read error. The same CDR3 can be traced to other DNA sequences in this sample. The chain couples TRBV5-1 to TRBJ2-1; TRBD2 aligns across 7 bases. Germline CDR1 SGHRS, CDR2 YFSETQ. The CDR3 covers 15 residues. Trimming removed 0 bases from V and 3 bases from J; junction bases left unmatched: 3. The CDR3 protein is CASSLASGDYNEQFF. The CDR3 region has the DNA TGCGCCAGCAGCTTGGCTAGCGGCGACTACAATGAGCAGTTCTTC.

The chain combines TRBV21-1 with TRBJ2-3; the table names TRBD2, a call not compared with the DNA. TRBV21-1 corresponds to a pseudogene. CDR3 size: 16 residues. The CDR3 DNA follows: TGTGCCAGCAGCAATGCAGGGGCGGGAGAATTGGATACGCAGTATTTT. Translated, it gives CASSNAGAGELDTQYF.

The chain couples TRBV5-1 to TRBJ2-5; possibly TRBD1 for D (5 bases). Trimming cost V 3 bases and J 1 base, with 13 bases left between them. CDR1 is SGHRS and CDR2 is YFSETQ in the germline V gene. This CDR3 spans 15 amino acids. The CDR3 loop reads CASSWGQGPQETQYF. The CDR3 DNA reads TGCGCCAGCAGCTGGGGCCAGGGCCCCCAAGAGACCCAGTACTTC.

V usage is TRBV29-1 and J usage is TRBJ2-1; 8 nucleotides match TRBD2. Germline V gives CDR1 SQVTM, CDR2 ANQGSEA. The V gene end was trimmed by 1 base and the J gene end by 10 bases; junction bases not matched to a gene: 6. This CDR3 has 13 amino acids. For the CDR3, the DNA is TGCAGCGTTGAAGCCCTAGCGGGTAGAGAGCAGTTCTTC. This gives the protein CSVEALAGREQFF.

The rearrangement uses TRBV27 and TRBJ1-1; D is unresolved. The ends were cut back, 4 bases at V and 1 base at J, with 16 bases in the middle. From germline, CDR1 is MNHEY and CDR2 SMNVEV (reference sequence). The CDR3 spans 16 residues. The CDR3 DNA follows: TGTGCCAGCAGTTCCCGAGGGATTCGAGGGAACACTGAAGCTTTCTTT. It specifies CASSSRGIRGNTEAFF.

J is TRBJ2-1 and V is TRBV11-2; D is ambiguous. This CDR3 contains 15 residues. Between the trimmed V and J ends, which lost 5 bases and 2 bases, there was a span of 13 bases. Per the germline V gene, CDR1 is SGHAT and CDR2 is FQNNGV. CDR3 loop: CASSPLVVAYNEQFF. The CDR3 DNA reads TGTGCCAGCAGCCCGCTAGTAGTCGCCTACAATGAGCAGTTCTTC.

The gene calls are TRBV27 and TRBJ1-1; 9 bases match TRBD1. CDR1 is MNHEY and CDR2 is SMNVEV in the germline V gene (reference sequence). The V segment lost 3 bases and the J segment 4 bases; nucleotides outside the gene matches: 6. The CDR3 has 15 amino acids. CDR3 in amino acids: CASSFRRDRATEAFF. The CDR3 DNA sequence: TGTGCCAGCAGTTTTCGCCGGGACAGGGCCACTGAAGCTTTCTTT.

This clone was seen a single time. The chain employs TRBV12-5 and TRBJ2-7; 13 bases are a match to TRBD2. The CDR3 is 17 residues long. Germline V gene lookup returns CDR1 LGHNT and CDR2 FRNRAP. Trimming cost V 2 bases and J 2 bases; bases outside gene matches: 6. CDR3 amino acids: CASGLTGTSGIPYEQYF. As DNA, the CDR3 is TGTGCTAGTGGTTTGACGGGGACTAGCGGGATCCCCTACGAGCAGTACTTC.

At least ten counts were recorded for this clone. J is TRBJ2-2 and V is TRBV5-1; D is unresolved. This CDR3 is built from 15 residues. Germline-derived CDR1 and CDR2 are SGHRS and YFSETQ. V lost 1 base, J lost 3 bases, and 10 bases lay in between. The CDR3 is CASSLRGADTGELFF. The CDR3 DNA sequence: TGCGCCAGCAGCTTGAGAGGAGCCGACACCGGGGAGCTGTTTTTT.

V and J are TRBV21-1 and TRBJ2-6; TRBD2, the D gene given by the table, was not confirmed from the DNA. TRBV21-1 is flagged as a pseudogene. The CDR3 spans 15 residues. CDR3 DNA: TGTGCCAGCAGCAATCTCCCCTCTGGGGCCAACGTCCTGACTTTC. This translates into CASSNLPSGANVLTF.

The chain has TRBV27 and TRBJ2-1; D is unclear. The CDR3 consists of 17 residues. Trimming removed 1 base at V and 0 bases at J, with 13 bases between. Per germline, CDR1 MNHEY and CDR2 SMNVEV (reference sequence). In DNA, the CDR3 is TGTGCCAGCAGTTTATTCTCCGGGCCCAGCTCCTACAATGAGCAGTTCTTC. As protein: CASSLFSGPSSYNEQFF.

J is TRBJ1-6 and V is TRBV6-1; D is unresolved. Deletions cut 1 base from V and 7 bases from J, with 8 bases between. The CDR3 consists of 14 residues. Germline V CDR1 and CDR2: MNHNS, SASEGT. The CDR3 is CASSEGPTNSPLHF. CDR3 sequence (DNA): TGTGCCAGCAGTGAAGGGCCAACCAATTCACCCCTCCACTTT.

The chain employs TRBV19 and TRBJ1-2; possibly TRBD1 for D (5 bases). Trimming pared 3 bases from V and 5 bases from J, leaving 16 bases between. The length of the CDR3 is 15 residues. Germline V CDR1 and CDR2: LNHDA, SQIVND (reference sequence). The CDR3 region has the DNA TGTGCCAGTAGTATTTACCCGGGACGGAATTATGGCTACACCTTC. It is translated as CASSIYPGRNYGYTF.

The V call is TRBV11-2, the J call TRBJ1-4; possibly TRBD1 for D (5 bases). Per germline, CDR1 SGHAT and CDR2 FQNNGV. Deletions cut 2 bases from V and 14 bases from J, with 21 bases between. This CDR3 spans 15 amino acids. CDR3 residues: CASSLSTRDGDRLFF. In DNA, the CDR3 is TGTGCCAGCAGCTTATCCACCCGGGACGGCGATCGGCTGTTTTTT.

The genes are TRBV28 and TRBJ1-2; the D is unclear. Trimming stripped 7 bases from V and 1 base from J, with 7 bases between. The CDR3 is 12 residues long. Germline lookup yields CDR1 MDHEN and CDR2 SYDVKM. Here the CDR3 DNA reads TGTGCCAGCACCTCCGATAACTATGGCTACACCTTC. Translation gives CASTSDNYGYTF.

This clone was recorded once. This chain joins TRBV5-4 and TRBJ1-1; D ambiguous. Germline V gene sequence: CDR1 SGHNT, CDR2 YYREEE (reference sequence). This CDR3 spans 13 amino acids. The V gene lost 4 bases and the J gene lost 1 base, with 8 bases spanning the gap. The CDR3 sequence is CASSPAKNTEAFF. CDR3 DNA: TGTGCCAGCAGCCCGGCAAAGAACACTGAAGCTTTCTTT.

The chain couples TRBV4-2 to TRBJ1-4, with D possibly being TRBD1 (6 bases). This CDR3 has 16 amino acids. CDR1 LGHNA and CDR2 YNFKEQ come from the germline V gene. Trimming stripped 2 bases from V and 4 bases from J, with 14 bases between. The CDR3 spells CASSQNEGQLNEKLFF. CDR3 DNA sequence: TGTGCCAGCAGCCAAAACGAAGGACAGCTTAATGAAAAACTGTTTTTT.

In this sample, this clone turned up a few times. The rearrangement links TRBV7-9 to TRBJ2-7; D is unresolved. The V and J ends lost 3 bases and 0 bases respectively, with 9 bases between them. The CDR3 length is 14 residues. Germline CDR1 SEHNR, CDR2 FQNEAQ (reference sequence). The CDR3: CASSLTSYSYEQYF. In DNA, the CDR3 is TGTGCCAGCAGCTTGACAAGTTACTCCTACGAGCAGTACTTC.

The chain links TRBV5-1 to TRBJ1-1; perhaps TRBD1 as D (5 bases). With 4 bases removed from V and 1 base from J, the gap between germline ends came to 14 bases. The V gene's germline CDR1 is SGHRS and CDR2 YFSETQ. CDR3 length: 15 residues. The CDR3 spells CASSPAGRKNTEAFF. The CDR3 DNA reads TGCGCCAGCAGCCCGGCGGGGCGGAAGAACACTGAAGCTTTCTTT.

V gene TRBV11-3 combines with J gene TRBJ2-5, with a possible D match to TRBD1 (6 bases). The CDR3 loop spans 14 amino acids. Trimming removed 5 bases from V and 1 base from J, with 11 bases in between. Per the germline V gene, CDR1 is SGHNT and CDR2 is YENEEA. The CDR3 loop reads CASSPGQSQETQYF. The CDR3 DNA reads TGTGCCAGCAGCCCGGGACAATCCCAAGAGACCCAGTACTTC.

The chain links TRBV28 to TRBJ1-5; no definite D call. The length of the CDR3 is 17 residues. Per the germline V gene, CDR1 is MDHEN and CDR2 is SYDVKM. With 2 bases removed from V and 6 bases from J, the gap between germline ends came to 20 bases. The CDR3 DNA sequence: TGTGCCAGCAGTTTAAGATGGGGTATGAGGCACGTTCAGCCCCAGCATTTT. It encodes CASSLRWGMRHVQPQHF.

V usage is TRBV28 and J usage is TRBJ1-4; a possible D gene is TRBD1 (5 bases). Trimming left V 4 bases short and J 7 bases short, with 16 bases between. Germline V lookup: CDR1 MDHEN, CDR2 SYDVKM. The CDR3 runs to 15 residues. CDR3 sequence: CASSSPGRGGEKLFF. The CDR3 DNA is TGTGCCAGCAGTTCGCCAGGGCGGGGGGGTGAAAAACTGTTTTTT.

V usage is TRBV6-5 and J usage is TRBJ1-2; no clear D. The CDR3 extends over 15 amino acids. The V and J ends lost 0 bases and 1 base respectively, with 9 bases between them. CDR1 and CDR2 (germline): MNHEY, SVGAGI. CDR3 bases: TGTGCCAGCAGTTACTCGGCAGCGCTTAACTATGGCTACACCTTC. It translates to CASSYSAALNYGYTF.